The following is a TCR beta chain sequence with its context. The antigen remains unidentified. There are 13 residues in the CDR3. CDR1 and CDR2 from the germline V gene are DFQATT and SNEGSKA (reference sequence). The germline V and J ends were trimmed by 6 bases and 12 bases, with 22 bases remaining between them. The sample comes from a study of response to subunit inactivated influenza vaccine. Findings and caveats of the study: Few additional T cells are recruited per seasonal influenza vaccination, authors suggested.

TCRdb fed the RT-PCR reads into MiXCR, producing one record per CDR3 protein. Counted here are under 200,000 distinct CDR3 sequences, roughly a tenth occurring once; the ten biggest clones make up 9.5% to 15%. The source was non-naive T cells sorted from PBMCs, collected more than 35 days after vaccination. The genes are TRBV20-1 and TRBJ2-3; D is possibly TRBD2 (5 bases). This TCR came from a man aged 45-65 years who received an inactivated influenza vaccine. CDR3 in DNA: TGCAGTGCCGGAAACCGTCTAGCAAGGTCTCAGTATTTT. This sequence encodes CSAGNRLARSQYF.